Each of the 13 T cell receptor beta chains below was sequenced from the same sample in a study of shared clonotypes between healthy human individuals. Produced via immunoSEQ multiplex PCR; TCRdb's table is partial and in-frame only. The profile covers over a million clones, with 75% appearing a single time and around 1.5% taken by the ten largest. Material for sequencing was memory CD4+ T cells sorted from blood. The subset: CD45RA-negative fraction. Receptors originate from a man aged 18 to 30 in good health.

This clone was counted once. The chain recombines TRBV5-1 with TRBJ2-3; TRBD1 matches 8 bases. CDR1 and CDR2 from the germline V gene are SGHRS and YFSETQ. CDR3 length: 16 amino acids. Trimming removed 4 bases from V and 0 bases from J; junction bases left unmatched: 7. The DNA of the CDR3 is TGCGCCAGCAGCCACGGGACAGGAATTAGCACAGATACGCAGTATTTT. It specifies CASSHGTGISTDTQYF.

There are a few counts of this clone. V gene TRBV2 combines with J gene TRBJ2-7, with TRBD1 identical over 9 bases. J gave up 6 bases and V 8 bases, and 11 bases lay outside the gene matches. Germline CDR1 is SNHLY and CDR2 is FYNNEI. CDR3 length: 14 amino acids. The CDR3 loop is CASSLGDRASEQYF. The CDR3, as DNA: TGTGCCAGCTCCCTAGGGGACAGGGCGTCCGAGCAGTACTTC.

The J gene is TRBJ1-1, the V gene TRBV30, with D hard to call. The germline gives CDR1 GTSNPN, CDR2 SVGIG (reference sequence). Trimming took 4 bases from V and 0 from J, leaving 9 bases between them. The CDR3 runs 13 residues. As DNA, the CDR3 is TGTGCCTGGAAGATGCAAGTGAACACTGAAGCTTTCTTT. Encoded protein: CAWKMQVNTEAFF. Based on the CDR3 plus reference TRBV30 and TRBJ1-1, the full variable domain is SQTIHQWPATLVQPVGSPLSLECTVEGTSNPNLYWYRQAAGRGLQLLFYSVGIGQISSEVPQNLSASRPQDRQFILSSKKLLLSDSGFYLCAWKMQVNTEAFFGQGTRLTVV.

The genes are TRBV6-1 and TRBJ2-1, with D perhaps matching TRBD2 (6 bases). Trimming took 5 bases from V and 4 from J, leaving 15 bases between them. CDR1 is MNHNS, CDR2 SASEGT, per germline. This CDR3 is built from 15 residues. The CDR3 DNA reads as TGTGCCAGCAGTTCCGACCACGGGGGATACAATGAGCAGTTCTTC. As protein: CASSSDHGGYNEQFF.

The CDR3 DNA reads as TGCAGCGTTGATAAAAGCGCCGGGGGCGTCCTGACTTTC. It translates to CSVDKSAGGVLTF. The chain joins TRBV29-1 to TRBJ2-6, with D tentatively TRBD2 (6 bases). The CDR3 covers 13 residues. V lost 3 bases and J 12 bases, leaving 15 bases between the germline ends. Germline-derived CDR1 and CDR2 are SQVTM and ANQGSEA.

The V and J genes are TRBV30 and TRBJ1-4; possible D gene TRBD1, 6 bases. This CDR3 has 13 residues. Germline-derived CDR1 and CDR2 are GTSNPN and SVGIG (reference sequence). V lost 3 bases, J lost 7 bases, and 12 bases lay in between. The CDR3 bases are TGTGCCTGGAGCCTCGGGGGGCGTGAAAAACTGTTTTTT. It translates to CAWSLGGREKLFF.

This clone was counted a single time. Additional DNA sequences in this sample encode the identical CDR3. The chain links TRBV5-1 to TRBJ2-7; 13 bases agree with TRBD2. The CDR3 has 15 amino acids. After removal of 4 bases from V and 3 bases from J, the junction contained 4 bases not matched to a gene. Germline V lookup: CDR1 SGHRS, CDR2 YFSETQ. The CDR3 coding sequence is TGCGCCAGCAGCCCTGGGACTAGCGGGATCTACGAGCAGTACTTC. It codes for CASSPGTSGIYEQYF.

This clone has just one count. Other DNA sequences in this specimen translate into the identical CDR3. The rearrangement joins TRBV18 to TRBJ1-4; TRBD1 is a possible D gene (5 bases). V lost 0 bases to trimming and J lost 6 bases, with 5 bases between them. CDR3 size: 13 residues. Germline CDR1 and CDR2: KGHSH and LQKENI. Here the CDR3 DNA reads TGTGCCAGCTCACCACCAGGGGATGAAAAACTGTTTTTT. Amino acid sequence: CASSPPGDEKLFF.

There are many counts of this clone. The rearrangement uses TRBV28 and TRBJ1-6; the D gene is possibly TRBD1 (5 bases). There are 15 residues in the CDR3. Germline V gene data show CDR1 as MDHEN and CDR2 as SYDVKM. Trimming took off 4 bases at V and 6 bases at J, with 13 bases between the two ends. The CDR3 region is CASSSLGTVNSPLHF. The CDR3 DNA is TGTGCCAGCAGTTCCCTCGGGACGGTTAATTCACCCCTCCACTTT.

V is TRBV7-2 and J is TRBJ2-1; TRBD2 aligns across 11 bases. The V and J ends lost 5 bases and 15 bases, in that order; junction bases with no gene match: 9. CDR1 SGHTA and CDR2 FQGNSA come from the germline V gene. CDR3 length: 13 amino acids. CDR3 in DNA: TGTGCCAGCAGCCGTGATAGCGGGGGGGTACGGTTCTTC. Protein product: CASSRDSGGVRFF.

The chain recombines TRBV5-8 with TRBJ1-6, with D tentatively TRBD1 (5 bases). Per germline, CDR1 SGHTS and CDR2 YDEGEE. The CDR3 extends over 13 amino acids. Trimming removed 4 bases from V and 8 bases from J, with 10 bases in between. Written as DNA, the CDR3 is TGTGCCAGCAGCGGGGCCTCTTATTCACCCCTCCACTTT. Amino acid sequence: CASSGASYSPLHF. Full variable domain (missing parts from reference TRBV5-8 and TRBJ1-6): EAGVTQSPTHLIKTRGQQATLRCSPISGHTSVYWYQQALGLGLQFLLWYDEGEERNRGNFPPRFSGRQFPNYSSELNVNALELEDSALYLCASSGASYSPLHFGNGTRLTVT.

This clone was seen once. V usage is TRBV5-1 and J usage is TRBJ1-1; 7 bases are a match to TRBD1. The germline gives CDR1 SGHRS, CDR2 YFSETQ. The CDR3 has 16 residues. Trimming removed 0 bases from V and 6 bases from J; junction bases left unmatched: 11. The CDR3 sequence: CASSLAVRGSQSEAFF. For the CDR3, the DNA is TGCGCCAGCAGCTTGGCTGTCAGGGGGTCTCAGTCTGAAGCTTTCTTT.

The chain employs TRBV18 and TRBJ2-6; D might be TRBD1 or TRBD2, each matching 5 bases. The CDR3 extends over 16 amino acids. CDR1 and CDR2 from the germline V gene are KGHSH and LQKENI. V gave up 4 bases and J gave up 0 bases, with 10 bases separating them. The CDR3: CASSRDRDSGANVLTF. CDR3 DNA: TGTGCCAGCTCACGGGACCGGGACTCTGGGGCCAACGTCCTGACTTTC.